These 16 T cell receptor beta chains originate from one sample sequenced in a study of blood T cells in healthy people across ages. Sample-barcoded 5' priming and a J-beta primer mix drove a second PCR of roughly 7 to 11 cycles. TCRdb reanalysed the 5' RACE reads using MiXCR and keeps one entry per CDR3 protein. The table has about 1.4 million distinct CDR3 sequences, 59% seen once. The sequencing sample was made of blood. All receptors derive from a man between 18 and 35 years old in good health.

The V gene is TRBV20-1, the J gene TRBJ2-7, with TRBD1 identical over 8 bases. Looked up from germline, CDR1 is DFQATT and CDR2 is SNEGSKA (reference sequence). The CDR3 is 14 amino acids. The J segment lost 5 bases and the V segment lost 2 bases, leaving 8 bases of the junction unmatched. The CDR3 nucleotides are TGCAGTGCTAGACCCCGGGACAGGTCCGACGAGCAGTACTTC. It encodes CSARPRDRSDEQYF.

V and J are TRBV7-2 and TRBJ2-7; D is perhaps TRBD1 (6 bases). CDR1 is SGHTA, CDR2 FQGNSA, per germline. V lost 6 bases, J lost 4 bases, and 13 bases lay in between. This CDR3 is 13 amino acids long. This chain's CDR3 is CASSSGQRYEQYF. The CDR3 DNA reads as TGTGCCAGCAGTTCCGGACAGCGATACGAGCAGTACTTC.

This chain uses TRBV6-5 with TRBJ1-2, with unresolved D. Germline V gene sequence: CDR1 MNHEY, CDR2 SVGAGI. V was cut by 0 bases and J by 5 bases, with 10 bases left in between. The CDR3 sequence is 14 residues long. The CDR3 reads CASSYSMTIYGYTF. CDR3 DNA: TGTGCCAGCAGTTACTCGATGACTATATATGGCTACACCTTC.

In this sample, this clonotype turned up many times. V gene TRBV7-2 combines with J gene TRBJ1-2; TRBD1 might be the D (6 bases). The CDR3 spans 12 residues. CDR1 and CDR2 (germline): SGHTA, FQGNSA. V dropped 7 bases and J dropped 2 bases, with 8 bases sitting between them. CDR3 nucleotide sequence: TGTGCCAGCACGGACAGCAACTATGGCTACACCTTC. Protein: CASTDSNYGYTF.

V gene TRBV20-1 combines with J gene TRBJ2-5, with D hard to call. The CDR3 covers 14 residues. Germline V gene data show CDR1 as DFQATT and CDR2 as SNEGSKA (reference sequence). V lost 6 bases and J 5 bases, leaving 19 bases between the germline ends. In DNA, the CDR3 is TGCAGTGCACCCAAGACCCTCTTGGCGGAGACCCAGTACTTC. Translating gives CSAPKTLLAETQYF.

The J gene is TRBJ2-4, the V gene TRBV7-2; D unresolved. Trimming pared 5 bases from V and 3 bases from J, leaving 8 bases between. CDR3 size: 13 residues. The V gene's germline CDR1 is SGHTA and CDR2 FQGNSA. The CDR3 spells CASSGRGKNIQYF. The DNA of the CDR3 is TGTGCCAGCAGCGGACGAGGCAAAAACATTCAGTACTTC.

V gene TRBV18 combines with J gene TRBJ2-7; 8 positions agree with TRBD1. The DNA end favors TRBJ2-4, so the J call may be wrong. Per germline, CDR1 KGHSH and CDR2 LQKENI. This CDR3 contains 13 residues. The DNA for the CDR3 is TGTGCCAGCTCACTAGGACAGGGCGGCATTCAGTACTTC. Amino acid sequence: CASSLGQGGIQYF.

Comments on this clonotype: A much larger clonotype is one base distant, so this may be a read error. The chain uses TRBV12-3 or TRBV12-4 and TRBJ2-7, with D unclear. Trimming removed 3 bases from V and 0 bases from J, with 6 bases in between. The CDR3 length is 13 residues. CDR3: CASSFFSSYEQYF. The CDR3 nucleotides are TGTGCCAGCAGTTTTTTCAGCTCCTACGAGCAGTACTTC.

The V call is TRBV7-2, the J call TRBJ2-7; a possible D gene is TRBD2 (6 bases). Trimming pared 2 bases from V and 3 bases from J, leaving 11 bases between. Germline V lookup: CDR1 SGHTA, CDR2 FQGNSA. This CDR3 contains 14 residues. The DNA for the CDR3 is TGTGCCAGCAGCTTAAGGGTGGGAGGCTACGAGCAGTACTTC. This gives the protein CASSLRVGGYEQYF.

The chain uses TRBV2 and TRBJ1-2; TRBD1 might be the D (5 bases). The germline V and J ends were trimmed by 7 bases and 4 bases, with 22 bases remaining between them. The CDR3 is made up of 16 amino acids. Germline CDR1 reads SNHLY; CDR2 reads FYNNEI. CDR3 DNA sequence: TGTGCCAGCATGGGGGACCCTGGAGGGTTGGGCTATGGCTACACCTTC. Translation gives CASMGDPGGLGYGYTF. Full variable domain (outside the CDR3, taken from reference TRBV2 and TRBJ1-2): EPEVTQTPSHQVTQMGQEVILRCVPISNHLYFYWYRQILGQKVEFLVSFYNNEISEKSEIFDDQFSVERPDGSNFTLKIRSTKLEDSAMYFCASMGDPGGLGYGYTFGSGTRLTVV.

The chain couples TRBV15 to TRBJ2-3; 7 bases map to TRBD2. In germline, CDR1 is LNHNV, CDR2 YYDKDF (reference sequence). J was trimmed by 2 bases and V by 5 bases; bases with no gene match: 4. The CDR3 covers 14 residues. CDR3 region: CATSRGVNTDTQYF. The DNA of the CDR3 is TGTGCCACCAGCCGGGGGGTCAACACAGATACGCAGTATTTT.

The rearrangement links TRBV6-4 to TRBJ1-6; 8 nucleotides match TRBD1. Germline assignment: CDR1 MRHNA and CDR2 SNTAGT. The CDR3 sequence is 16 residues long. Germline trimming cut 10 bases from V and 7 bases from J; bases unmatched to any gene: 15. The CDR3 loop reads CAINASDRVNNSPLHF. The CDR3 nucleotides are TGTGCCATTAACGCCTCGGACAGGGTGAACAATTCACCCCTCCACTTT.

V gene TRBV11-2 combines with J gene TRBJ2-2, with 10 bases identical to TRBD2. CDR3 length: 18 amino acids. V dropped 5 bases and J dropped 4; count of bases not matched to a gene: 13. Germline V gene sequence: CDR1 SGHAT, CDR2 FQNNGV. The CDR3 loop is CASSPLLAGVLRTGELFF. For the CDR3, the DNA is TGTGCCAGCAGCCCCCTTCTAGCGGGAGTTTTGCGCACCGGGGAGCTGTTTTTT. Variable domain in full (rest from reference TRBV11-2 and TRBJ2-2): EAGVAQSPRYKIIEKRQSVAFWCNPISGHATLYWYQQILGQGPKLLIQFQNNGVVDDSQLPKDRFSAERLKGVDSTLKIQPAKLEDSAVYLCASSPLLAGVLRTGELFFGEGSRLTVL.

This chain links TRBV5-1 with TRBJ2-3, with D possibly TRBD2 on 6 matching bases. The CDR3 totals 16 residues. V lost 3 bases, J lost 0 bases, and 14 bases lay in between. Germline V gene lookup returns CDR1 SGHRS and CDR2 YFSETQ. The CDR3 bases are TGCGCCAGCAGCTCCACGGGACTGACTAGCACAGATACGCAGTATTTT. Its translation is CASSSTGLTSTDTQYF.

This clonotype was counted only a few times. V and J are TRBV4-1 and TRBJ2-7; 9 bases map to TRBD1. With the DNA end fitting TRBJ2-5 better, the J assignment may be wrong. CDR3 size: 14 residues. Germline V gene sequence: CDR1 MGHRA, CDR2 YSYEKL. This CDR3 is CASSRNRGRETQYF. The CDR3 coding sequence is TGCGCCAGCAGCCGTAACAGGGGGCGCGAGACCCAGTACTTC.

The rearrangement links TRBV11-2 to TRBJ2-7, with 8 nucleotides matching TRBD1. Germline CDR1 and CDR2: SGHAT and FQNNGV. Trimming at V came to 6 bases and at J to 2 bases, leaving 12 bases not matched to a gene. This CDR3 is 16 amino acids long. The CDR3 DNA follows: TGTGCCAGCAGTTCAATGCACAGGGGGTCCCCCTACGAGCAGTACTTC. It yields the protein CASSSMHRGSPYEQYF. Variable domain in full (rest from reference TRBV11-2 and TRBJ2-7): EAGVAQSPRYKIIEKRQSVAFWCNPISGHATLYWYQQILGQGPKLLIQFQNNGVVDDSQLPKDRFSAERLKGVDSTLKIQPAKLEDSAVYLCASSSMHRGSPYEQYFGPGTRLTVT.